These T cell receptor beta chains were read from a single sample in a study. In TCRdb, the RT-PCR reads were re-called with MiXCR into one record per CDR3 protein. The sample shows more than 600,000 distinct CDR3 sequences, around 14% of them seen only once. Input material: memory CD4+ T cells from blood. The receptors stem from a female donor in good health, serving as a healthy control. CDR3s include the opening cysteine and the closing phenylalanine or tryptophan.

J gene: TRBJ2-2; V gene: TRBV5-1; CDR3 protein: CASSLPDRGYAGELFF
J gene: TRBJ2-7; V gene: TRBV18; CDR3 protein: CASSPSRQFYEQYF
J gene: TRBJ1-6; V gene: TRBV7-6; CDR3 protein: CASSGRTDHNSPLHF
J gene: TRBJ1-1; V gene: TRBV7-2; CDR3 protein: CASSLDGIGGAFF
J gene: TRBJ2-1; V gene: TRBV11-3; CDR3 protein: CASSLDAYTNEQFF
J gene: TRBJ2-7; V gene: TRBV29-1; CDR3 protein: CSVEVGKQYF
J gene: TRBJ2-4; V gene: TRBV6-1; CDR3 protein: CASSDGQGIAKNIQYF
J gene: TRBJ1-3; V gene: TRBV3-1; CDR3 protein: CASSQTYSGNTIYF
J gene: TRBJ2-3; V gene: TRBV29-1; CDR3 protein: CSAGEPTDTQYF
J gene: TRBJ2-2; V gene: TRBV6-1; CDR3 protein: CASSYASRGAGELFF
J gene: TRBJ2-5; V gene: TRBV7-2; CDR3 protein: CASSWTGLQETQYF
J gene: TRBJ2-5; V gene: TRBV20-1; CDR3 protein: CSARPGVVDRKKQETQYF
J gene: TRBJ2-7; V gene: TRBV9; CDR3 protein: CASSVGTGFYEQYF
J gene: TRBJ1-1; V gene: TRBV5-5; CDR3 protein: CASSPPWGSPEAFF
J gene: TRBJ2-7; V gene: TRBV20-1; CDR3 protein: CSARVLPSYEQYF
J gene: TRBJ1-5; V gene: TRBV28; CDR3 protein: CASYKSPQPQHF
J gene: TRBJ2-1; V gene: TRBV12-3/TRBV12-4; CDR3 protein: CASSWTDYNEQFF
J gene: TRBJ1-4; V gene: TRBV5-1; CDR3 protein: CASSGTPTTATNEKLFF
J gene: TRBJ2-1; V gene: TRBV7-6; CDR3 protein: CASSLTQYNEQFF
J gene: TRBJ1-3; V gene: TRBV28; CDR3 protein: CASLDPNSGNTIYF
J gene: TRBJ2-7; V gene: TRBV7-2; CDR3 protein: CASSNPGLAGEYEQYF
J gene: TRBJ1-5; V gene: TRBV2; CDR3 protein: CASSEALGTGNQPQHF
J gene: TRBJ1-2; V gene: TRBV6-2/TRBV6-3; CDR3 protein: CAITGLIYYGYTF
J gene: TRBJ2-2; V gene: TRBV4-3; CDR3 protein: CASSQEAGQGMVGELFF
J gene: TRBJ2-7; V gene: TRBV5-6; CDR3 protein: CASISSTSGSSEQYF
J gene: TRBJ1-2; V gene: TRBV3-1; CDR3 protein: CASSQVTRPGGYTF
J gene: TRBJ2-1; V gene: TRBV11-2; CDR3 protein: CASSMRDGTYNEQFF
J gene: TRBJ2-1; V gene: TRBV24-1; CDR3 protein: CATSDRTSGNYNEQFF
J gene: TRBJ2-7; V gene: TRBV27; CDR3 protein: CASSFGTGSQRFSYEQYF
J gene: TRBJ2-3; V gene: TRBV24-1; CDR3 protein: CATRDWQREDTQYF
J gene: TRBJ1-1; V gene: TRBV6-5; CDR3 protein: CASSYSMWTGGAGTEAFF
J gene: TRBJ2-3; V gene: TRBV19; CDR3 protein: CASSTMGSTDTQYF
J gene: TRBJ2-1; V gene: TRBV20-1; CDR3 protein: CSARDASGLRARF
J gene: TRBJ2-7; V gene: TRBV5-1; CDR3 protein: CASSLSQIYEQYF
J gene: TRBJ2-7; V gene: TRBV20-1; CDR3 protein: CSASPQTYEQYF
J gene: TRBJ2-7; V gene: TRBV5-1; CDR3 protein: CASSLGRTGTYEQYF
J gene: TRBJ2-1; V gene: TRBV20-1; CDR3 protein: CSARDPTSNNEQFF
J gene: TRBJ1-5; V gene: TRBV5-1; CDR3 protein: CASSRDGAAGPQHF
J gene: TRBJ1-5; V gene: TRBV19; CDR3 protein: CASSMTPQTGQPQHF
J gene: TRBJ2-7; V gene: TRBV12-3/TRBV12-4; CDR3 protein: CASSLAVGGDEQYF
J gene: TRBJ2-1; V gene: TRBV12-3/TRBV12-4; CDR3 protein: CASSLGGTSPYEQFF
J gene: TRBJ1-1; V gene: TRBV6-4; CDR3 protein: CASRGQPGQGGRAFF
J gene: TRBJ2-3; V gene: TRBV5-1; CDR3 protein: CASRGTEGRTQYF
J gene: TRBJ1-6; V gene: TRBV7-2; CDR3 protein: CASRLGGSSYNSPLHF
J gene: TRBJ1-2; V gene: TRBV28; CDR3 protein: CASSLRPPRGYTF
J gene: TRBJ1-1; V gene: TRBV29-1; CDR3 protein: CSVGSGVLTEAFF
J gene: TRBJ2-1; V gene: TRBV30; CDR3 protein: CAWTLGLAGGPGEQFF
J gene: TRBJ1-1; V gene: TRBV20-1; CDR3 protein: CSAPRGATEAFF
J gene: TRBJ1-1; V gene: TRBV5-1; CDR3 protein: CASSLFTGGTEAFF
J gene: TRBJ2-1; V gene: TRBV28; CDR3 protein: CASSLLRVLAGGGTDHEQFF
J gene: TRBJ2-3; V gene: TRBV6-6; CDR3 protein: CASSYPQAGADTQYF
J gene: TRBJ1-6; V gene: TRBV4-2; CDR3 protein: CASSLLGGVDSPLHF
J gene: TRBJ2-7; V gene: TRBV20-1; CDR3 protein: CSARPPGTGGGEQYF
J gene: TRBJ2-3; V gene: TRBV7-3; CDR3 protein: CASSANTRGDTQYF